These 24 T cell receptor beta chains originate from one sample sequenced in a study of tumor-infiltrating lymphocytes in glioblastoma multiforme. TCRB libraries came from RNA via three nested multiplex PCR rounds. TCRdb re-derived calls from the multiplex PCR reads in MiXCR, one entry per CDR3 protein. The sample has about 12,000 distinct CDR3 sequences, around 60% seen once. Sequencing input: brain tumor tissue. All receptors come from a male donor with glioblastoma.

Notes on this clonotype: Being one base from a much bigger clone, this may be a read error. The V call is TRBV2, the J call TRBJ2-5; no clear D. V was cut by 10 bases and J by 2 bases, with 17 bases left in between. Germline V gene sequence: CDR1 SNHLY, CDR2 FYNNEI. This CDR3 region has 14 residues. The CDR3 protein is CAITPYSTQETQYF. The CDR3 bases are TGTGCCATCACCCCTTACAGCACACAAGAGACCCAGTACTTC.

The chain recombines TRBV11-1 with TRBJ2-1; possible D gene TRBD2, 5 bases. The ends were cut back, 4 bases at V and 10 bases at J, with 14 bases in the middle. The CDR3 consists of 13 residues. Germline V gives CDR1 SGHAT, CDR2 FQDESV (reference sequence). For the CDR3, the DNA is TGTGCCAGCAGCTCGAGAATCGAGGGCGAGCAGTTCTTC. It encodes CASSSRIEGEQFF.

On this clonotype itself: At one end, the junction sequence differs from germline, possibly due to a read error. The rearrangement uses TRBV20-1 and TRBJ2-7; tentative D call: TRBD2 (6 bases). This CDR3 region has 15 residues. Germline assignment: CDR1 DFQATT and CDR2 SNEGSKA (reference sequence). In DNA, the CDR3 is TGCAGCGCTAACACATTCGGGAGTACGGCCGCCGAGCAGTACTTC. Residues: CSANTFGSTAAEQYF.

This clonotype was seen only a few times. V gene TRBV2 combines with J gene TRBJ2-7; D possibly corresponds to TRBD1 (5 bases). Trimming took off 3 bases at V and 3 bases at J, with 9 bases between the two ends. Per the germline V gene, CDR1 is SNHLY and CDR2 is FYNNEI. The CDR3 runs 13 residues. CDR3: CASSEDIIYEQYF. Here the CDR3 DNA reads TGTGCCAGCAGTGAGGACATAATCTACGAGCAGTACTTC.

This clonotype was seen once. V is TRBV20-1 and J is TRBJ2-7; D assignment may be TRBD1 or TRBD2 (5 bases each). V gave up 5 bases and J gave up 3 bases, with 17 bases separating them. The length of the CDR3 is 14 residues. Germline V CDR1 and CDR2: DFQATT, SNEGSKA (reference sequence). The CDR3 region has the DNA TGCAGTGCTGGGGAAGACAGCGGAAACTACGAGCAGTACTTC. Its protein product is CSAGEDSGNYEQYF.

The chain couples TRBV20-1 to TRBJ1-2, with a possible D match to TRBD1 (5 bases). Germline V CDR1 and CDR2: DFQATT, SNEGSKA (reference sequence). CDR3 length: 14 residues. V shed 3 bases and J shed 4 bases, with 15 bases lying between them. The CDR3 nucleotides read TGCAGTGCTAGGTTTGGGGCTCCAAGCTATGGCTACACCTTC. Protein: CSARFGAPSYGYTF.

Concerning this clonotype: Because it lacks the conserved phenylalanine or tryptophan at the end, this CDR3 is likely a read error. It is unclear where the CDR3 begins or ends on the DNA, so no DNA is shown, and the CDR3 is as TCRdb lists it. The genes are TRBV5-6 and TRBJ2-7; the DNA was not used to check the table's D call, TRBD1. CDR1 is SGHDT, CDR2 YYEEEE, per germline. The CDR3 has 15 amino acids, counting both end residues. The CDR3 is CASSLFGTGSYEQYY.

The DNA of the CDR3 is TGTGCCAGCAGCCACGGGCCGGGCCTCGGTGAGCAGTTCTTC. Translated: CASSHGPGLGEQFF. The chain couples TRBV6-5 to TRBJ2-1, with D unclear. Germline CDR1 is MNHEY and CDR2 is SVGAGI. Trimming took 6 bases from V and 9 from J, leaving 18 bases between them. The CDR3 is made up of 14 amino acids.

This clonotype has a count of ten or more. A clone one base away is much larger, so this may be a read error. This CDR3 reads CSGSTELDTGELFF. The CDR3 DNA reads TGCAGCGGATCGACAGAGCTGGACACCGGGGAGCTGTTTTTT. The chain employs TRBV29-1 and TRBJ2-2; possibly TRBD1 for D (5 bases). Trimming took 7 bases from V and 3 from J, leaving 15 bases between them. The length of the CDR3 is 14 residues. From germline, CDR1 is SQVTM and CDR2 ANQGSEA.

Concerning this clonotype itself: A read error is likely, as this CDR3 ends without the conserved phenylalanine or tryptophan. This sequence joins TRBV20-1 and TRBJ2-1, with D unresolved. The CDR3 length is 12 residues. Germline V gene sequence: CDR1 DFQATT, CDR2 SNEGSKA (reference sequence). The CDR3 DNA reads TGCAGAGCTCGGCGTTCGCTCAATGAGCAGTTCCTC. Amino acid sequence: CRARRSLNEQFL.

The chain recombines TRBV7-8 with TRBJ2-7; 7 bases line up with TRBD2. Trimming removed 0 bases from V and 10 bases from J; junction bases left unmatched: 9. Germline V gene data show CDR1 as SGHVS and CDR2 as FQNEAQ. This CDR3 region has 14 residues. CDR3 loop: CASSLATGGYKQYF. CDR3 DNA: TGTGCCAGCAGCTTAGCGACGGGGGGTTACAAACAGTACTTC. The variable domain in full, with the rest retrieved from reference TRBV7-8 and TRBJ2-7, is GAGVSQSPRYKVAKRGQDVALRCDPISGHVSLFWYQQALGQGPEFLTYFQNEAQLDKSGLPSDRFFAERPEGSVSTLKIQRTQQEDSAVYLCASSLATGGYKQYFGPGTRLTVT.

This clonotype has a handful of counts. The CDR3: CASSPREGSYEQYF. The CDR3 nucleotides read TGTGCCAGCAGCCCCAGAGAGGGCTCCTACGAGCAGTACTTC. The J gene is TRBJ2-7, the V gene TRBV9; D possibly corresponds to TRBD2 (5 bases). Germline-derived CDR1 and CDR2 are SGDLS and YYNGEE. Trimming removed 4 bases from V and 0 bases from J, with 11 bases in between. The CDR3 extends over 14 amino acids.

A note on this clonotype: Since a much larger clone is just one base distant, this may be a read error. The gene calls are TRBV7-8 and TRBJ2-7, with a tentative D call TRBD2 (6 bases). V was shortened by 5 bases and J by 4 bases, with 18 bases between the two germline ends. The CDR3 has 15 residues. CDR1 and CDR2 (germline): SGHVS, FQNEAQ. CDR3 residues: CASSPRGLTEYEQYF. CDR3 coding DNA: TGTGCCAGCAGCCCGCGCGGACTAACGGAATACGAGCAGTACTTC.

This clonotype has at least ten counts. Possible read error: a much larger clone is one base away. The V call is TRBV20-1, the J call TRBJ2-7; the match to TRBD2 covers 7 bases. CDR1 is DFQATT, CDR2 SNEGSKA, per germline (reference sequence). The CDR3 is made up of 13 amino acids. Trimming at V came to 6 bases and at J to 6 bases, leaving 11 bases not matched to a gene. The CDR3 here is CSATSVMPCEQYF. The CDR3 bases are TGCAGTGCAACTAGCGTAATGCCCTGCGAGCAGTACTTC.

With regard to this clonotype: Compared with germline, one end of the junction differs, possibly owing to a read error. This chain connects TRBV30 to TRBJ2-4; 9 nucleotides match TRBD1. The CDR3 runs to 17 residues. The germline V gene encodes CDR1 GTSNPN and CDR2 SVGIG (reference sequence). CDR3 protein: CVWSKSGQGLAKNIQYF. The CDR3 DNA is TGTGTCTGGAGTAAATCGGGACAGGGCCTAGCCAAGAACATTCAGTACTTC.

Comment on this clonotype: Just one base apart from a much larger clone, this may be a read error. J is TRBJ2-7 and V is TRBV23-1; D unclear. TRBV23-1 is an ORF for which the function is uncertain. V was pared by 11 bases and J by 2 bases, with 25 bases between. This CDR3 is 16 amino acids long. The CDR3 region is CASLGGVPHPPYEQYF. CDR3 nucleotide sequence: TGCGCCTCCCTTGGTGGGGTCCCCCATCCCCCCTACGAGCAGTACTTC.

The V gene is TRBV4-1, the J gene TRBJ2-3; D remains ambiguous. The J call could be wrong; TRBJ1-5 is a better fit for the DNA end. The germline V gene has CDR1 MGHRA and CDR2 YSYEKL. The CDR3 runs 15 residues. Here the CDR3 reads CASSPDTFGTDTQHF. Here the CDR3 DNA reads TGCGCCAGCAGCCCTGATACATTTGGCACAGATACGCAGCATTTT.

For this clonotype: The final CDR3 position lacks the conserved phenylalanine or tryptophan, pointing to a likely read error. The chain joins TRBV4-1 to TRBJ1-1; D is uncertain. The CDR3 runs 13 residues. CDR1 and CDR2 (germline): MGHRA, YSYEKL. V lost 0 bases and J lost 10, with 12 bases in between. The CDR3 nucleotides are TGCGCCAGCAGCCAAGAGATTTCGACTAGAGCTTTCCTT. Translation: CASSQEISTRAFL.

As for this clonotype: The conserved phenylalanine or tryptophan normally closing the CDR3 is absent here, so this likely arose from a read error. In DNA, the CDR3 is TGTGCCAGCAGCCCCTCGCTTGGGTCCGGGGAGCTGTTTTTG. As protein: CASSPSLGSGELFL. The chain is built from TRBV11-2 and TRBJ2-2; D not certain. Trimming left V 5 bases short and J 6 bases short, with 13 bases between. Germline values: CDR1 SGHAT, CDR2 FQNNGV. This CDR3 is 14 amino acids long.

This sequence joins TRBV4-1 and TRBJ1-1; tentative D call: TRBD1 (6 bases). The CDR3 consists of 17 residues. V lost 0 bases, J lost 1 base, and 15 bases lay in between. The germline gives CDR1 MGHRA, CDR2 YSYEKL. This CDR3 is CASSQDGGRPGNTEAFF. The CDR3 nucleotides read TGCGCCAGCAGCCAAGATGGGGGGCGCCCCGGGAACACTGAAGCTTTCTTT.

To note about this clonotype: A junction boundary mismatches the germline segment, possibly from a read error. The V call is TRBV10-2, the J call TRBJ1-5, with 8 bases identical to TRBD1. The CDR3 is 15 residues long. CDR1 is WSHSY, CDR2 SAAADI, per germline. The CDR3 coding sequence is TGTACCAGCGGACCCTTGGCGACAGGGGATCAGCCCCAGCATTTT. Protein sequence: CTSGPLATGDQPQHF.

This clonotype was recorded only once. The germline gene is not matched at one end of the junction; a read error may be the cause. Written as DNA, the CDR3 is TGCAGTGTTAGGGATACGGGTGGGGTCAACGTCCTGACTTTC. Its protein product is CSVRDTGGVNVLTF. The V gene is TRBV20-1, the J gene TRBJ2-6; D unresolved. This CDR3 spans 14 amino acids. The V gene's germline CDR1 is DFQATT and CDR2 SNEGSKA (reference sequence).

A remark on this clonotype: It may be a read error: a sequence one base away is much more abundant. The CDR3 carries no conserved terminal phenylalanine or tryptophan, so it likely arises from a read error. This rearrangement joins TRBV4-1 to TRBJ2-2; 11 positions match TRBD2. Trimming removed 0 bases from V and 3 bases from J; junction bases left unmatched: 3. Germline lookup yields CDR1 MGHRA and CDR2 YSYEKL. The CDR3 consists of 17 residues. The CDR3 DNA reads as TGCGCCAGCAGCCAAGAGACTAGCGGGATTTACACCGGGGAGCTGTTTCTT. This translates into CASSQETSGIYTGELFL.

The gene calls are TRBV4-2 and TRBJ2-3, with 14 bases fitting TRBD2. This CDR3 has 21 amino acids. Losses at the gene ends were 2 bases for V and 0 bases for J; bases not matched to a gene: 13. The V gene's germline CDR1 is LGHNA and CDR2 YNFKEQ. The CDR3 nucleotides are TGTGCCAGCAGCCAACGAAGCCGGACTAGCGGGGGGAGGGTTAGCACAGATACGCAGTATTTT. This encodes CASSQRSRTSGGRVSTDTQYF.